The 30 T cell receptor beta chains reported below all come from one sample, sequenced in a study of vaccination and CD4 T cells after COVID-19. These receptors lack a known antigen. CD4+ T cells that had been cultured provided DNA sequenced with the Oncomine TCR Beta short-read assay. TCRdb re-derived calls from the PCR reads in MiXCR, one entry per CDR3 protein. The sample has under 25,000 distinct CDR3 sequences; 67% are singletons. Specified treatment: approximately nine-day PBMC culture with coronavirus spike peptide pools or control peptides (ViraFEST assay). The sequenced sample consisted of CD4+ T cells from blood, cultured in vitro. These receptors were collected from a human donor who had recovered from COVID-19.

The CDR3 loop is CSAREWVSSNTQYF. The CDR3 DNA sequence: TGCAGTGCTAGAGAGTGGGTCTCATCAAATACGCAGTATTTT. V usage is TRBV20-1 and J usage is TRBJ2-3; D unresolved. The CDR3 spans 14 residues. CDR1 DFQATT and CDR2 SNEGSKA come from the germline V gene (reference sequence). The germline V and J ends were trimmed by 0 bases and 7 bases, with 14 bases remaining between them.

CDR3 loop: CSARDDRVSNQPQHF. The CDR3 region has the DNA TGCAGTGCTAGAGACGACAGGGTGAGCAATCAGCCCCAGCATTTT. This chain joins TRBV20-1 and TRBJ1-5; TRBD1 agrees at 7 bases. This CDR3 contains 15 residues. Germline V gives CDR1 DFQATT, CDR2 SNEGSKA (reference sequence). V was clipped by 0 bases and J by 1 base; unmatched bases: 3.

This clonotype was recorded a few times. The chain recombines TRBV20-1 with TRBJ2-1; 10 bases match TRBD2. The CDR3 runs 14 residues. Trimming cost V 1 base and J 10 bases; bases outside gene matches: 7. CDR1 is DFQATT and CDR2 is SNEGSKA in the germline V gene (reference sequence). This chain's CDR3 is CSARGTSGLVEQFF. The CDR3 DNA reads TGCAGTGCTAGAGGGACTAGCGGTCTGGTAGAGCAGTTCTTC.

The genes are TRBV7-2 and TRBJ2-7; TRBD1 might be the D (7 bases). The germline V gene has CDR1 SGHTA and CDR2 FQGNSA. The CDR3 covers 13 residues. V lost 2 bases to trimming and J lost 3 bases, with 8 bases between them. The CDR3 loop reads CASSLQGGYEQYF. The CDR3 coding sequence is TGTGCCAGCAGCTTACAGGGGGGCTACGAGCAGTACTTC.

The chain has TRBV6-2 or TRBV6-3 and TRBJ1-1, with D tentatively TRBD1 (5 bases). Germline V gene lookup returns CDR1 MNHEY and CDR2 SVGEGT. The CDR3 runs to 14 residues. The ends were cut back, 7 bases at V and 5 bases at J, with 17 bases in the middle. The CDR3 sequence: CASTPLRGGTEAFF. The CDR3 coding sequence is TGTGCCAGCACTCCTCTGAGGGGCGGAACTGAAGCTTTCTTT.

The CDR3: CSRGTSGSGEQYF. The CDR3 DNA sequence: TGCAGCCGGGGAACTAGCGGGAGTGGCGAGCAGTACTTC. This sequence joins TRBV20-1 and TRBJ2-7; TRBD2 matches 11 bases. The V gene's germline CDR1 is DFQATT and CDR2 SNEGSKA (reference sequence). The CDR3 runs 13 residues.

The rearrangement links TRBV24-1 to TRBJ2-3, with TRBD2 matching 8 bases. Per germline, CDR1 KGHDR and CDR2 SFDVKD. The CDR3 length is 14 residues. J was trimmed by 5 bases and V by 5 bases; bases with no gene match: 5. The CDR3 region has the DNA TGTGCCACCAGTGGAGCGGGAGAAGGAGATACGCAGTATTTT. Encoded protein: CATSGAGEGDTQYF.

The V call is TRBV19, the J call TRBJ1-5; D is undetermined. Germline V gene sequence: CDR1 LNHDA, CDR2 SQIVND (reference sequence). Between the trimmed V and J ends, which lost 3 bases and 2 bases, there was a span of 8 bases. The CDR3 is 14 residues long. CDR3 bases: TGTGCCAGTAGTATTGAAACAGGCAATCAGCCCCAGCATTTT. This gives the protein CASSIETGNQPQHF.

V and J are TRBV19 and TRBJ1-5; 10 positions match TRBD1. Germline assignment: CDR1 LNHDA and CDR2 SQIVND (reference sequence). Trimming removed 7 bases from V and 0 bases from J; junction bases left unmatched: 9. The CDR3 consists of 17 residues. The CDR3, as DNA: TGTGCCAGTACCTCAGGGGACAGGGGATATAGCAATCAGCCCCAGCATTTT. As protein: CASTSGDRGYSNQPQHF.

V and J are TRBV28 and TRBJ1-2; 7 bases are shared with TRBD1. J gave up 4 bases and V 5 bases, and 7 bases lay outside the gene matches. The CDR3 runs to 14 residues. Germline V CDR1 and CDR2: MDHEN, SYDVKM. CDR3 sequence: CASSPPDRLYGYTF. CDR3 DNA: TGTGCCAGCAGTCCCCCGGACAGGCTCTATGGCTACACCTTC.

This clonotype occurred a few times. The V and J genes are TRBV6-2 or TRBV6-3 and TRBJ1-3, with D unresolved. The CDR3 has 14 residues. V lost 6 bases and J lost 0, with 9 bases in between. Germline CDR1 is MNHEY and CDR2 is SVGEGT. The CDR3 DNA reads as TGTGCCAGCAGACGCGGAGGCTCTGGAAACACCATATATTTT. This gives the protein CASRRGGSGNTIYF.

This clonotype came up a few times. This sequence joins TRBV20-1 and TRBJ1-5; D is uncertain. CDR1 and CDR2 (germline): DFQATT, SNEGSKA (reference sequence). The CDR3 runs 15 residues. V shed 0 bases and J shed 3 bases, with 12 bases lying between them. CDR3 residues: CSARDQQRPNQPQHF. The DNA of the CDR3 is TGCAGTGCTAGAGATCAACAGAGGCCCAATCAGCCCCAGCATTTT.

The chain couples TRBV7-3 to TRBJ2-3; D perhaps matches TRBD2 (5 bases). CDR1 SGHTA and CDR2 FQGTGA come from the germline V gene. This CDR3 is built from 14 residues. Trimming stripped 3 bases from V and 4 bases from J, with 11 bases between. CDR3 protein: CASSFSGSADTQYF. The CDR3 DNA reads as TGTGCCAGCAGCTTTTCGGGAAGCGCAGATACGCAGTATTTT.

The chain joins TRBV19 to TRBJ1-5; 8 nucleotides agree with TRBD1. Germline V gene lookup returns CDR1 LNHDA and CDR2 SQIVND (reference sequence). This CDR3 region has 18 residues. V shed 5 bases and J 6 bases; nucleotides not matched to a gene: 18. The DNA for the CDR3 is TGTGCCAGTAGTTATAGAAGCCTCGGGCAGGGGGCCACTCAGCCCCAGCATTTT. Translated, it gives CASSYRSLGQGATQPQHF. The full variable domain, with the rest looked up from reference TRBV19 and TRBJ1-5, is DGGITQSPKYLFRKEGQNVTLSCEQNLNHDAMYWYRQDPGQGLRLIYYSQIVNDFQKGDIAEGYSVSREKKESFPLTVTSAQKNPTAFYLCASSYRSLGQGATQPQHFGDGTRLSIL.

The chain has TRBV7-2 and TRBJ2-2, with D possibly TRBD1 on 6 matching bases. Looked up from germline, CDR1 is SGHTA and CDR2 is FQGNSA. The CDR3 is 14 amino acids. V lost 2 bases, J lost 8 bases, and 12 bases lay in between. CDR3 protein: CASSLLAGTGELFF. The CDR3 DNA reads as TGTGCCAGCAGCTTACTGGCCGGGACAGGGGAGCTGTTTTTT.

By sample share, this clonotype is medium-sized. The chain recombines TRBV20-1 with TRBJ1-2; D gene unclear. This CDR3 is 12 amino acids long. In germline, CDR1 is DFQATT, CDR2 SNEGSKA (reference sequence). V was pared by 0 bases and J by 5 bases, with 7 bases between. The CDR3: CSARDYGYGYTF. The CDR3 coding sequence is TGCAGTGCTAGAGATTATGGGTATGGCTACACCTTC.

The chain uses TRBV7-2 and TRBJ2-6, with 10 bases lining up with TRBD1. CDR3 size: 18 residues. Trimming cost V 2 bases and J 1 base; bases outside gene matches: 5. Germline CDR1 and CDR2: SGHTA and FQGNSA. The CDR3: CASSLRDRGTSGANVLTF. For the CDR3, the DNA is TGTGCCAGCAGCTTAAGGGACAGGGGTACATCTGGGGCCAACGTCCTGACTTTC.

This clonotype showed up just once. This chain connects TRBV9 to TRBJ2-3; D perhaps matches TRBD1 (5 bases). V lost 3 bases and J 1 base, leaving 15 bases between the germline ends. The CDR3 consists of 16 residues. From germline, CDR1 is SGDLS and CDR2 YYNGEE. The CDR3 DNA is TGTGCCAGCAGCGGCGCCCGGACATCCCGCACAGATACGCAGTATTTT. Translation gives CASSGARTSRTDTQYF.

The chain couples TRBV7-2 to TRBJ2-5; 10 bases agree with TRBD2. Germline CDR1 SGHTA, CDR2 FQGNSA. This CDR3 comprises 17 residues. V was pared by 1 base and J by 2 bases, with 7 bases of the junction left unmatched. The CDR3 loop reads CASSLGGLAVYQETQYF. CDR3 sequence (DNA): TGTGCCAGCAGCTTAGGTGGACTAGCGGTATATCAAGAGACCCAGTACTTC. Combining the CDR3 with reference TRBV7-2 and TRBJ2-5 gives the whole variable domain GAGVSQSPSNKVTEKGKDVELRCDPISGHTALYWYRQSLGQGLEFLIYFQGNSAPDKSGLPSDRFSAERTGGSVSTLTIQRTQQEDSAVYLCASSLGGLAVYQETQYFGPGTRLLVL.

The chain is built from TRBV19 and TRBJ1-5, with D unresolved. The CDR3 runs 17 residues. Trimming left V 3 bases short and J 4 bases short, with 19 bases between. CDR1 and CDR2 from the germline V gene are LNHDA and SQIVND (reference sequence). This CDR3 is CASSIPMITLPNQPQHF. CDR3 DNA: TGTGCCAGTAGTATCCCTATGATTACACTCCCTAATCAGCCCCAGCATTTT.

J is TRBJ2-5 and V is TRBV20-1; 9 bases align to TRBD1. Germline trimming cut 3 bases from V and 4 bases from J; bases unmatched to any gene: 9. CDR1 and CDR2 (germline): DFQATT, SNEGSKA (reference sequence). There are 15 residues in the CDR3. CDR3 protein: CSASPGTGNIETQYF. As DNA, the CDR3 is TGCAGTGCTAGTCCCGGGACAGGGAATATAGAGACCCAGTACTTC.

The chain recombines TRBV12-3 or TRBV12-4 with TRBJ2-7, with 8 bases fitting TRBD1. The CDR3 has 15 residues. The trim removed 6 bases at V and 6 bases at J, leaving 13 bases unmatched. The CDR3: CASSLAWTGIAEQYF. For the CDR3, the DNA is TGTGCCAGCAGCCTCGCCTGGACAGGGATAGCCGAGCAGTACTTC.

V usage is TRBV7-2 and J usage is TRBJ1-6; a weak D match, TRBD1 (6 bases). Germline values: CDR1 SGHTA, CDR2 FQGNSA. The CDR3 totals 15 residues. V lost 5 bases to trimming and J lost 9 bases, with 17 bases between them. The CDR3 sequence: CASSPMTTGISPLHF. CDR3 nucleotide sequence: TGTGCCAGCAGCCCTATGACTACAGGGATTTCACCCCTCCACTTT.

This clonotype has just a few counts. The chain is built from TRBV20-1 and TRBJ1-2; perhaps TRBD1 as D (6 bases). The CDR3 covers 9 residues. The germline V gene encodes CDR1 DFQATT and CDR2 SNEGSKA (reference sequence). In DNA form, the CDR3 reads TGCGGCGTCGGGGGCGGCTACACCTTC. Translated, it gives CGVGGGYTF.

The genes are TRBV30 and TRBJ1-2, with 7 bases matching TRBD1. The CDR3 runs 15 residues. CDR1 and CDR2 from the germline V gene are GTSNPN and SVGIG (reference sequence). After removal of 3 bases from V and 6 bases from J, the junction contained 13 bases not matched to a gene. The chain's CDR3 is CAWRPWQGGTDGYTF. CDR3 DNA: TGTGCCTGGAGACCCTGGCAGGGGGGAACAGATGGCTACACCTTC.

This chain connects TRBV19 to TRBJ2-2, with 8 nucleotides matching TRBD2. The V and J ends lost 5 bases and 1 base, in that order; junction bases with no gene match: 9. This CDR3 has 17 amino acids. CDR1 LNHDA and CDR2 SQIVND come from the germline V gene (reference sequence). The DNA of the CDR3 is TGTGCCAGTAGTCGGGGGGGGACGGCTAGGAACACCGGGGAGCTGTTTTTT. It is translated as CASSRGGTARNTGELFF.

The rearrangement joins TRBV10-2 to TRBJ2-1, with D maybe TRBD1 (5 bases). Germline CDR1 is WSHSY and CDR2 is SAAADI. The CDR3 totals 14 residues. The V end was cut by 3 bases, the J end by 4 bases, with 10 bases between. CDR3 sequence reads: CASSEGVLYNEQFF. The CDR3 DNA follows: TGCGCCAGCAGTGAAGGGGTCCTTTACAATGAGCAGTTCTTC.

CDR3 residues: CASSYQQSSYNSPLHF. The CDR3, as DNA: TGTGCCAGCAGTTACCAACAAAGCTCCTATAATTCACCCCTCCACTTT. The chain employs TRBV6-5 and TRBJ1-6; D gene ambiguous. This CDR3 region has 16 residues. Germline V gene sequence: CDR1 MNHEY, CDR2 SVGAGI. V lost 2 bases and J 0 bases, leaving 8 bases between the germline ends.

This clonotype was counted between two and nine times. The J gene is TRBJ1-6, the V gene TRBV24-1; unclear D gene. The CDR3 has 14 amino acids. Germline lookup yields CDR1 KGHDR and CDR2 SFDVKD. The ends were cut back, 3 bases at V and 4 bases at J, with 6 bases in the middle. CDR3 DNA sequence: TGTGCCACCAGTGATGACCGTTATAATTCACCCCTCCACTTT. This codes for CATSDDRYNSPLHF.

This clonotype was seen more than once but under ten times. The germline gene is not matched at one end of the junction; a read error may be the cause. The chain has TRBV6-1 and TRBJ1-6; TRBD1 aligns across 11 bases. Germline loops: CDR1 MNHNS, CDR2 SASEGT. The CDR3 loop spans 17 amino acids. The CDR3 DNA reads TGTGCCATCAGTGGGGGACAGGGGGGCCCCAGGGGTTCACCCCTCCACTTT. This gives the protein CAISGGQGGPRGSPLHF.